A selection of T cell receptor beta chains follows, all from one sample in a study of OX40 agonist ivuxolimab in advanced cancers. The repertoire was sequenced with immunoSEQ multiplex PCR; TCRdb's copy has only in-frame clones and lacks some. The sample lists roughly 110,000 clones; approximately 90% were seen once. The sample here was CD4+ or CD8+ T cells sorted from blood, taken in a trial of the OX40 agonist ivuxolimab. These receptors were taken from an adult with an advanced solid tumor such as melanoma, head and neck, liver or kidney cancer. Each CDR3 is given with its conserved first and last residue. D genes are given only for firm matches. Some rows mark clone size as missing; the rest say once, few, many or name a class of expanded clone.

.	.	TRBV25-1	TRBJ1-5	TGTGCCAGCAGTCCCTCTGGTGGTTCCTTCAATCAGCCCCAGCATTTT	CASSPSGGSFNQPQHF
once	.	TRBV7-2	TRBJ1-2	TGTGCCAGCAGCTTAGCACGGGGAAACTATGGCTACACCTTC	CASSLARGNYGYTF
.	.	TRBV10-3	TRBJ2-7	TGTGCCATCAGTGGGCCGAGTCAGGGTTTCTCCGAGCAGTACTTC	CAISGPSQGFSEQYF
.	.	TRBV28	TRBJ1-1	TGTGCCAGCAGTACGATAAAACTGGGGGGCACTGAAGCTTTCTTT	CASSTIKLGGTEAFF
.	.	TRBV27	TRBJ1-5	TGTGCCAGCAGTGGTGAGGGCGGCCAGCCCCAGCATTTT	CASSGEGGQPQHF
once	.	TRBV19	TRBJ2-7	TGTGCCAGTAGCCCGAACGGGGCGAGCTCCTACGAGCAGTACTTC	CASSPNGASSYEQYF
.	.	TRBV18	TRBJ2-7	TGTGCCAGCTCACCACCGGCAGGTCCGACTCTCTCCTACGAGCAGTACTTC	CASSPPAGPTLSYEQYF
.	TRBD2	TRBV6-4	TRBJ2-3	TGTGCCAGCAGTAGGAGTAGCGGGAGCATAGGTGGAACAGATACGCAGTATTTT	CASSRSSGSIGGTDTQYF
.	TRBD1	TRBV9	TRBJ2-5	TGTGCCAGCAGCGGCAGGGGGCCCCGGGAGACCCAGTACTTC	CASSGRGPRETQYF
.	.	TRBV27	TRBJ1-2	TGTGCCAGCAGTTTATCGGATAGGGCTAACTATGGCTACACCTTC	CASSLSDRANYGYTF
.	.	TRBV9	TRBJ2-5	TGTGCCAGCAGCGGGAGTCTGAGCCAAGAGACCCAGTACTTC	CASSGSLSQETQYF
.	.	TRBV7-8	TRBJ1-1	TGTGCCAGCAGCTTAGTCCGGAACACTGAAGCTTTCTTT	CASSLVRNTEAFF
.	.	TRBV18	TRBJ2-3	TGTGCCAGCTCACCACCGGCGGCGACCAGCACAGATACGCAGTATTTT	CASSPPAATSTDTQYF
.	TRBD2	TRBV7-2	TRBJ2-7	TGTGCCAGCAGCTTAGCGCTTTTTGCTAGCGGGAGTGGGATTAGGGAGCAGTACTTC	CASSLALFASGSGIREQYF
.	TRBD2	TRBV6-6	TRBJ2-1	TGTGCCAGCAGAATAACTAGCGACTACCCCGGGCAGTTCTTC	CASRITSDYPGQFF
.	TRBD2	TRBV7-7	TRBJ2-3	TGTGCTAGCAGCCTCCAGATATGGGGGGCGGGAGGTGATACGCAGTATTTT	CASSLQIWGAGGDTQYF
once	TRBD1	TRBV6-1	TRBJ2-1	TGTGCCAGCAGTGAACCTCGACAGGGGGCAAATGAGCAGTTCTTC	CASSEPRQGANEQFF
.	.	TRBV6-1	TRBJ1-2	TGTGCCAGCAGTCGGGAGTATGGCTACACCTTC	CASSREYGYTF
.	TRBD2	TRBV28	TRBJ2-4	TGTGCCAGCAGTTTCCTCGGCGGGAGGGCCGGAAACATTCAGTACTTC	CASSFLGGRAGNIQYF
.	TRBD2	TRBV28	TRBJ2-1	TGTGCCAGCAGTTTACGAGCGGGATTGTACAATGAGCAGTTCTTC	CASSLRAGLYNEQFF
.	.	TRBV4-2	TRBJ1-2	TGTGCCAGCAGCCAGTTAGGATCTAACTATGGCTACACCTTC	CASSQLGSNYGYTF
.	.	TRBV28	TRBJ1-3	TGTGCCAGCCAATCCGGGGCCGCGGAGTCTGGAAACACCATATATTTT	CASQSGAAESGNTIYF
.	TRBD1	TRBV19	TRBJ1-1	TGTGCCAGTAGTATCCAGGGGGCGAACACTGAAGCTTTCTTT	CASSIQGANTEAFF
.	TRBD2	TRBV7-9	TRBJ2-7	TGTGCCAGCAGACCTAGCGGGACGTACGAGCAGTACTTC	CASRPSGTYEQYF
.	TRBD2	TRBV10-2	TRBJ2-1	TGCGCCAGCAGTGATGGGACTAGCGGTCACAATGAGCAGTTCTTC	CASSDGTSGHNEQFF
.	TRBD2	TRBV7-2	TRBJ2-3	TGTGCCAGCAGCTTTAGCGGGAGGGGTCCAGATACGCAGTATTTT	CASSFSGRGPDTQYF
once	TRBD2	TRBV7-3	TRBJ2-1	TGTGCCAGCAGCTTAAGGCGGGAGGGGTACAATGAGCAGTTCTTC	CASSLRREGYNEQFF
.	.	TRBV5-1	TRBJ1-5	TGCGCCAGCAGGGGGCAGAAATCACGAGGCAATCAGCCCCAGCATTTT	CASRGQKSRGNQPQHF
.	TRBD2	TRBV7-2	TRBJ2-7	TGTGCCAGCAGCTTAGCAGCTAGCGGGGGCTACGAGCAGTACTTC	CASSLAASGGYEQYF
.	TRBD2	TRBV28	TRBJ2-7	TGTGCCAGCAGTTCCCCGTTCCCTTGGACTAGCGGGAGCGACGAGCAGTACTTC	CASSSPFPWTSGSDEQYF
.	.	TRBV7-2	TRBJ1-1	TGTGCCAGCAGCTTTGGGGGATTAAGCGCTGAAGCTTTCTTT	CASSFGGLSAEAFF
.	TRBD1	TRBV7-3	TRBJ1-2	TGTGCCAGCAGCCCCGACAGGGAAGTTGGCTATGGCTACACCTTC	CASSPDREVGYGYTF
.	TRBD1	TRBV5-4	TRBJ1-6	TGTGCCAGCAGCCAGGGACAGGCTTCACCCCTCCACTTT	CASSQGQASPLHF
.	.	TRBV7-2	TRBJ1-6	TGTGCCAGCAGCATAAATTCACCCCTCCACTTT	CASSINSPLHF
.	TRBD1	TRBV27	TRBJ1-6	TGTGCCAGCAGTTCCACCTACAGGGGAAGCTCCTATAATTCACCCCTCCACTTT	CASSSTYRGSSYNSPLHF
.	TRBD1	TRBV18	TRBJ2-7	TGTGCCAGCTCCTCGGACAGGGAGCGCTACGAGCAGTACTTC	CASSSDRERYEQYF
.	.	TRBV9	TRBJ2-3	TGTGCCAGCAGCCCCCCGTGGGGCATGGCGCAGTATTTT	CASSPPWGMAQYF
.	TRBD2	TRBV30	TRBJ2-7	TGTGCCTGGAGGGGTCCTAGCGGAGCCTACGAGCAGTACTTC	CAWRGPSGAYEQYF
.	TRBD2	TRBV6-1	TRBJ2-2	TGTGCCAGCAGTGAAGCGCCGGGCGGGAGTTCATATGACACCGGGGAGCTGTTTTTT	CASSEAPGGSSYDTGELFF
.	TRBD2	TRBV7-2	TRBJ2-1	TGTGCCAGCAGCCCGGGAGGGGCTAACAATGAGCAGTTCTTC	CASSPGGANNEQFF
.	.	TRBV27	TRBJ1-4	TGTGCCAGCAAAAAGGTTCACAGTAATGAAAAACTGTTTTTT	CASKKVHSNEKLFF
.	TRBD2	TRBV4-3	TRBJ2-1	TGCGCCAGCAGCCAAGATACTAGCGGGGGGAACCGGTACTTATACAATGAGCAGTTCTTC	CASSQDTSGGNRYLYNEQFF
.	.	TRBV6-1	TRBJ1-5	TGTGCCAGCAGTAGTCCGGGGACCAGCAATCAGCCCCAGCATTTT	CASSSPGTSNQPQHF
.	.	TRBV9	TRBJ2-5	TGTGCCAGCAGCGGTGGTGGTGGGTTAAGGGAGACCCAGTACTTC	CASSGGGGLRETQYF
.	.	TRBV5-1	TRBJ2-7	TGCGCCAGCAGCTCCACCGGACAGATATACGAGCAGTACTTC	CASSSTGQIYEQYF
.	TRBD2	TRBV7-2	TRBJ2-1	TGTGCCAGCCTCTGGGCGGAGAACCGGGGGGATGAGCAGTTCTTC	CASLWAENRGDEQFF
.	.	TRBV5-1	TRBJ1-2	TGCGCCAGCAGCTTGACCACGACTGCTAACTATGGCTACACCTTC	CASSLTTTANYGYTF
.	.	TRBV7-3	TRBJ2-3	TGTGCCAGCAGCTTCAGGGCCCAGAGCACAGATACGCAGTATTTT	CASSFRAQSTDTQYF
.	TRBD1	TRBV6-1	TRBJ2-5	TGTGCCACCCGGGACAGGATGGGGGAGACCCAGTACTTC	CATRDRMGETQYF
.	.	TRBV10-3	TRBJ2-3	TGTGCCATCAGTGATGGCGGCCGGGATACGCAGTATTTT	CAISDGGRDTQYF
once	.	TRBV7-3	TRBJ2-1	TGTGCCAGCAGCTTAGCGACTAGCTCCTACAATGAGCAGTTCTTC	CASSLATSSYNEQFF
.	.	TRBV5-5	TRBJ1-1	TGTGCCAGCAGCTCTCAGGGTGAAGCTTTCTTT	CASSSQGEAFF
.	.	TRBV5-6	TRBJ2-4	TGTGCCAGCAGCTTGAATGTTATGGGCTCCTCGGGCAAAAACATTCAGTACTTC	CASSLNVMGSSGKNIQYF